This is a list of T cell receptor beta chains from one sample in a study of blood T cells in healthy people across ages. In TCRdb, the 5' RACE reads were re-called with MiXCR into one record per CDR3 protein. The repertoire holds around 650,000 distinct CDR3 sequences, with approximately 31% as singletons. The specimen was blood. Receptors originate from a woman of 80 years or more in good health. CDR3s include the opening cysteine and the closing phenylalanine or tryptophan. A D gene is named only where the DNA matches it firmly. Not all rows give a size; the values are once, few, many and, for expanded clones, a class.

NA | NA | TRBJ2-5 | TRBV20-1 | TGCAGTGCGCCCCCTCTGCGGGAATCCGGGGAGCAGTACTTC | CSAPPLRESGEQYF
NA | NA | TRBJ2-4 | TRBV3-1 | TGTGCCAGCAGCCTTGACGGGGGCATTCAGTACTTC | CASSLDGGIQYF
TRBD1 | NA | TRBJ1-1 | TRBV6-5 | TGTGCCAGCAGTTACCAGGGGGCGAACACTGAAGCTTTCTTT | CASSYQGANTEAFF
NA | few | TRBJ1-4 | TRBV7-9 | TGTGCCAGCAGCCTGGACGGGGATGAAAAACTGTTTTTT | CASSLDGDEKLFF
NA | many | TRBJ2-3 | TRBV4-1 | TGCGCCAGCAGCGCCTCTGGAGGAGGGTTCACAGATACGCAGTATTTT | CASSASGGGFTDTQYF
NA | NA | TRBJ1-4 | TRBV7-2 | TGTGCCAGCAGCACTGCAGGTGCAACTAATGAAAAACGGTTTTTT | CASSTAGATNEKRFF
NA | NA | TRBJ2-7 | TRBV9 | TGTGCCAGCAGCGTATCTGGGATCTCTTACGAGCAGTACTTC | CASSVSGISYEQYF
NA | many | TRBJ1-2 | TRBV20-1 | TGCAGTGCCCATCTACAGGGTACGAGTAGTGGCTACACCTTC | CSAHLQGTSSGYTF
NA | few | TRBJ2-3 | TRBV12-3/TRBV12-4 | TGTGCCAGCAGTTGGGGCAGGAAAGCAGATACGCAGTATTTT | CASSWGRKADTQYF
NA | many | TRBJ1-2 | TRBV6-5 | TGTGCCAGCAGTTACTCAACCGGGGGGGCCCGGAGTTCCTACACCTTC | CASSYSTGGARSSYTF
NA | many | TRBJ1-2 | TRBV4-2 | TGTGCCAGCAGCCAAGATTACGGGACTGAGACTAACTATGGCTACACCTTC | CASSQDYGTETNYGYTF
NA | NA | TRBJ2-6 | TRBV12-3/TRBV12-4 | TGTGCCAGCAGTTCCTGGACACGCGGGGCCAACGTCCTGACTTTC | CASSSWTRGANVLTF
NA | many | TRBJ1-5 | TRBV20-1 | TGCAGTGCTATCAGGGTGGGGAGCAATCAGCCCCAGCATTTT | CSAIRVGSNQPQHF
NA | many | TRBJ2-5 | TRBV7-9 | TGTGCCAGCAGCCTACTCCCTGACGGTGGGACCCAGTACTTC | CASSLLPDGGTQYF
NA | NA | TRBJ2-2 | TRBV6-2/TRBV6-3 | TGTGCCAGCAACCCCGACGGAGGCGGGGAGCTGTTTTTT | CASNPDGGGELFF
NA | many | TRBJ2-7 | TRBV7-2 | TGTGCCAGCAGCTTATCCGGGGGCGGCAACTACGAGCAGTACTTC | CASSLSGGGNYEQYF
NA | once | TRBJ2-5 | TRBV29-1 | TGCAGCGTTGCGCAGGGTTATGTTGGAGAGACCCAGTACTTC | CSVAQGYVGETQYF
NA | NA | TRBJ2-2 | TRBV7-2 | TGTGCCAGCAGTCCAGGTTATGAATGGCGGGGGGAGCTGTTTTTT | CASSPGYEWRGELFF
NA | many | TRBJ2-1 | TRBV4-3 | TGCGCCAGCAGCTCGGGGGCAGCCATTAACAATGAGCAGTTCTTC | CASSSGAAINNEQFF
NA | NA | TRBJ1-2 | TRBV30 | TGTGCCTGGATTGCCCCCTTCTCGAATGGCTACACCTTC | CAWIAPFSNGYTF
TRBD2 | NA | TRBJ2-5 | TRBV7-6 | TGTGCCAGCAGCTTAGTTGGACTAGCGGTGGAGACCCAGTACTTC | CASSLVGLAVETQYF
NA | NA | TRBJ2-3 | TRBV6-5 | TGTGCCAGCAGTTACGGGGGGAAGCACACAGATACGCAGTATTTT | CASSYGGKHTDTQYF
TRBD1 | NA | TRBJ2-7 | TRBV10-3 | TGTGCCATGGCAGGGGGACGTGGCTACGAGCAGTACTTC | CAMAGGRGYEQYF
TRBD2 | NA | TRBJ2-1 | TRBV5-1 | TGCGCCAGCAGCTTGGACGGACTAGCGGGGGGGCGAAGATTTTACAATGAGCAGTTCTTC | CASSLDGLAGGRRFYNEQFF
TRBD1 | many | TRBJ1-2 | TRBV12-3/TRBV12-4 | TGTGCCAGCCAGGGGGGGAACTATGGCTACACCTTC | CASQGGNYGYTF
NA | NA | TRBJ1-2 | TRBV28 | TGTGCCAGCAGTACCCAACAGTTGAATGGCTACACCTTC | CASSTQQLNGYTF
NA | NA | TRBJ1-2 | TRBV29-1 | TGCAGCGTGAACAGGGATAGGGGCTACACCTTC | CSVNRDRGYTF
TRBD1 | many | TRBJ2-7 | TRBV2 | TGTGCCAGCAGCAGACAGGGAAGGTCCTACGAGCAGTACTTC | CASSRQGRSYEQYF
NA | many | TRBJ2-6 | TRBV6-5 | TGTGCCAGCAGTTACTCCCCGACTGGGGCCAACGTCCTGACTTTC | CASSYSPTGANVLTF
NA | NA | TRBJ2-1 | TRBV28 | TGTGCCAGCAAGGGGGGGCAGGGGGCTTTTAGTGAGCAGTTCTTC | CASKGGQGAFSEQFF
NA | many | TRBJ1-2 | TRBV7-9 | TGTGCCAGCAGCTTCGACCCCACAGGGACTGGCTACACCTTC | CASSFDPTGTGYTF
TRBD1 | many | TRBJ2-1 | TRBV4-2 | TGTGCCAGCAGCCAGTCGGCAGGACAGGATTACAATGAGCAGTTCTTC | CASSQSAGQDYNEQFF
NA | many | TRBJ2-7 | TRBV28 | TGTGCCAGCAGTCCCGACCGGTACGAGCAGTACTTC | CASSPDRYEQYF
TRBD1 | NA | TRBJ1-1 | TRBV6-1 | TGTGCCAGCAGTAGCAGGGGGAGCACTGAAGCTTTCTTT | CASSSRGSTEAFF